This T cell receptor (beta chain) came from a study of Ad26.COV2.S vaccination and SARS-CoV-2 variants. On this clone itself: Its cognate antigen is unknown.

The study, taken as a whole, reports: Vaccinated and placebo-treated recipients had similar non-spike TCR breadth.

This table comes from immunoSEQ multiplex PCR, and its TCRdb copy is limited to in-frame clones, with some not included. The sample records roughly 380,000 clones, around 92% being singletons. The source was peripheral blood, collected after recovery from COVID-19. This sequence was found in a human donor who had recovered from COVID-19.

CDR3 coding DNA: TGTGCCAGCTCGGAGGGCTCTAGCTCCTACGAGCAGTACTTC. Amino acid sequence: CASSEGSSSYEQYF. The chain couples TRBV18 to TRBJ2-7, with D perhaps matching TRBD2 (6 bases). The CDR3 sequence is 14 residues long. Germline assignment: CDR1 KGHSH and CDR2 LQKENI. Trimming stripped 6 bases from V and 0 bases from J, with 12 bases between.